These T cell receptor beta chains were read from a single sample in a study of regulatory T cells in long-lasting Graves disease. MiXCR, run by TCRdb on the multiplex PCR reads, gives a single entry per CDR3 protein. The table lists fewer than 350,000 distinct CDR3 sequences, 18% of them singletons. The sample was peripheral blood mononuclear cells (PBMCs), taken at new diagnosis, from a patient treated with antithyroid drugs. These receptors were obtained from a female donor with Graves disease. Both conserved end residues are part of each CDR3. The order of the fields is J gene, V gene, D gene, clone size, CDR3 protein, CDR3 DNA. The D gene is left open where the match is weak. Clone size is given for some rows only: seen once, a few or many times, or a class if the clone is expanded.

J gene: TRBJ2-3
V gene: TRBV3-1
D gene: .
clone size: few
CDR3 protein: CASSQGYGEADTQYF
CDR3 DNA: TGTGCCAGCAGCCAAGGCTACGGGGAGGCAGATACGCAGTATTTT

J gene: TRBJ2-5
V gene: TRBV11-2
D gene: TRBD2
clone size: .
CDR3 protein: CASSTIAGGYQETQYF
CDR3 DNA: TGTGCCAGCAGCACCATAGCGGGAGGGTACCAAGAGACCCAGTACTTC

J gene: TRBJ1-1
V gene: TRBV20-1
D gene: .
clone size: .
CDR3 protein: CSATQGSGPARTEAFF
CDR3 DNA: TGCAGTGCTACTCAAGGGAGCGGACCAGCGCGCACTGAAGCTTTCTTC

J gene: TRBJ2-1
V gene: TRBV5-1
D gene: .
clone size: many
CDR3 protein: CASSLKTATEQFF
CDR3 DNA: TGCGCCAGCAGCTTGAAGACGGCGACTGAGCAGTTCTTC

J gene: TRBJ2-5
V gene: TRBV28
D gene: .
clone size: many
CDR3 protein: CASSFIVSETQYF
CDR3 DNA: TGTGCCAGCAGTTTTATCGTAAGCGAGACCCAGTACTTC

J gene: TRBJ2-6
V gene: TRBV11-2
D gene: TRBD2
clone size: many
CDR3 protein: CASRPSGLAGSSGANVLTF
CDR3 DNA: TGTGCCAGCAGACCGTCCGGGCTAGCGGGAAGCTCTGGGGCCAACGTCCTGACTTTC

J gene: TRBJ2-4
V gene: TRBV2
D gene: TRBD2
clone size: many
CDR3 protein: CASSEARRLAGVRGDIQYF
CDR3 DNA: TGTGCCAGCAGTGAAGCCAGAAGACTAGCGGGAGTGAGGGGGGACATTCAGTACTTC

J gene: TRBJ1-1
V gene: TRBV4-2
D gene: .
clone size: .
CDR3 protein: CASSQTTGDTIISDGAFF
CDR3 DNA: TGTGCCAGCAGCCAAACGACAGGAGACACGATCATATCGGACGGGGCTTTCTTT

J gene: TRBJ2-5
V gene: TRBV18
D gene: .
clone size: many
CDR3 protein: CASSPEEGGQETQYF
CDR3 DNA: TGTGCCAGCTCACCAGAGGAAGGGGGCCAAGAGACCCAGTACTTC

J gene: TRBJ2-2
V gene: TRBV11-2
D gene: .
clone size: many
CDR3 protein: CASSPRTVANTGELFF
CDR3 DNA: TGTGCCAGCTCTCCCAGGACGGTGGCGAACACCGGGGAGCTGTTTTTT

J gene: TRBJ1-1
V gene: TRBV15
D gene: TRBD1
clone size: many
CDR3 protein: CATTDRDRVGTEAFF
CDR3 DNA: TGTGCCACCACCGACCGGGACAGGGTGGGCACTGAAGCTTTCTTT

J gene: TRBJ2-7
V gene: TRBV28
D gene: TRBD1
clone size: many
CDR3 protein: CASSLDRELNEQYF
CDR3 DNA: TGTGCCAGCAGTTTGGACAGGGAACTAAACGAGCAGTACTTC

J gene: TRBJ2-5
V gene: TRBV11-3
D gene: TRBD2
clone size: many
CDR3 protein: CASRPSGRGETQYF
CDR3 DNA: TGTGCCAGCAGACCTAGCGGGAGAGGGGAGACCCAGTACTTC

J gene: TRBJ2-7
V gene: TRBV7-2
D gene: .
clone size: .
CDR3 protein: CASSGELERSYEQYF
CDR3 DNA: TGTGCCAGCAGCGGGGAGCTAGAACGGTCCTACGAGCAGTACTTC

J gene: TRBJ2-2
V gene: TRBV28
D gene: TRBD1
clone size: .
CDR3 protein: CASRRQGSGTGELFF
CDR3 DNA: TGTGCCAGCAGACGACAGGGTTCGGGAACCGGGGAGCTGTTTTTT

J gene: TRBJ1-6
V gene: TRBV30
D gene: TRBD1
clone size: many
CDR3 protein: CAWSPGQGHSPLHF
CDR3 DNA: TGTGCCTGGAGTCCGGGACAGGGGCATTCACCCCTCCACTTT

J gene: TRBJ2-1
V gene: TRBV27
D gene: TRBD2
clone size: .
CDR3 protein: CASSSSGTNYNEQFF
CDR3 DNA: TGTGCCAGCAGCTCTAGCGGAACGAACTACAATGAGCAGTTCTTC

J gene: TRBJ2-1
V gene: TRBV7-9
D gene: TRBD2
clone size: many
CDR3 protein: CASVAVFGTSNYEQFF
CDR3 DNA: TGTGCCAGCGTTGCCGTCTTTGGGACTAGTAACTATGAGCAGTTCTTC

J gene: TRBJ2-3
V gene: TRBV28
D gene: TRBD2
clone size: few
CDR3 protein: CASSLPTWGEGSTDAQYF
CDR3 DNA: TGTGCCAGCAGTTTACCCACTTGGGGGGAGGGAAGCACAGATGCGCAGTATTTT

J gene: TRBJ2-1
V gene: TRBV6-1
D gene: .
clone size: few
CDR3 protein: CASSETARAWQFF
CDR3 DNA: TGTGCCAGCAGTGAAACAGCCCGTGCTTGGCAGTTCTTC

J gene: TRBJ2-3
V gene: TRBV12-3/TRBV12-4
D gene: .
clone size: many
CDR3 protein: CASSRGGGPTDTQYF
CDR3 DNA: TGTGCCAGCAGTCGAGGGGGGGGACCCACAGATACGCAGTATTTT

J gene: TRBJ1-6
V gene: TRBV12-3/TRBV12-4
D gene: TRBD1
clone size: many
CDR3 protein: CASGAPGQGTPLHF
CDR3 DNA: TGTGCCAGCGGGGCACCGGGACAGGGGACACCCCTCCACTTT